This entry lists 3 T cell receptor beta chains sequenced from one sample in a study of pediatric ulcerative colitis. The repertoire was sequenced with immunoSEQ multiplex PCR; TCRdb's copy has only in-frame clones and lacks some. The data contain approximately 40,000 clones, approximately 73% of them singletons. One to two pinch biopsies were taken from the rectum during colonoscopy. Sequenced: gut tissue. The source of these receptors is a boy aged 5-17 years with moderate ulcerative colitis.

CDR3 loop: CAWHPYRGANTQYF. As DNA, the CDR3 is TGTGCCTGGCATCCCTACCGGGGGGCCAATACGCAGTATTTT. This sequence joins TRBV30 and TRBJ2-3, with D maybe TRBD2 (7 bases). CDR3 length equals 14 residues. Trimming took 5 bases from V and 7 from J, leaving 19 bases between them. Germline V gene lookup returns CDR1 GTSNPN and CDR2 SVGIG (reference sequence).

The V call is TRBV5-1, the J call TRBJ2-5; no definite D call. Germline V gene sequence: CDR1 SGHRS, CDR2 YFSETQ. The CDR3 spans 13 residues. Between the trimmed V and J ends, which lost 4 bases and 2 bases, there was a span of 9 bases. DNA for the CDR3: TGCGCCAGCAGCGGCGAGAAACAAGAGACCCAGTACTTC. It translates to CASSGEKQETQYF.

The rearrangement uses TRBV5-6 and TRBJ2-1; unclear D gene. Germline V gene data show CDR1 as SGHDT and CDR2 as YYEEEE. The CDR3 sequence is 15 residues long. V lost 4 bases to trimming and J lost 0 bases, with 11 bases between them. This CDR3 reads CASSLGPDSYNEQFF. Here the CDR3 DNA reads TGTGCCAGCAGCCTAGGCCCTGACTCCTACAATGAGCAGTTCTTC.